This entry is about one TCR beta chain. Its specificity is not known. This sample is part of a study of cytomegalovirus exposure and HLA in healthy donors. Study results and caveats: Sequence variants that were highly shared formed a cluster that was likely a sequencing artifact.

PCR employed 60 Vbeta and 13 Jbeta primers. TCRdb's table, derived via immunoSEQ multiplex PCR, lists solely in-frame clones and lacks some. This sample carries more than 150,000 clones, 80% to 85% of them seen once, and the ten largest clones take around 1.4%. The receptor was derived from a woman under 30 in good health and CMV-seronegative. Sequenced input: PBMCs.

The CDR3 region has the DNA TGTGCCAGCAGAGTGACAGGAAAAAGCTACGAGCAGTACTTC. This gives the protein CASRVTGKSYEQYF. V is TRBV6-1 and J is TRBJ2-7; the D gene is possibly TRBD1 (6 bases). The CDR3 is 14 amino acids. The germline V gene has CDR1 MNHNS and CDR2 SASEGT. Trimming stripped 6 bases from V and 3 bases from J, with 15 bases between.